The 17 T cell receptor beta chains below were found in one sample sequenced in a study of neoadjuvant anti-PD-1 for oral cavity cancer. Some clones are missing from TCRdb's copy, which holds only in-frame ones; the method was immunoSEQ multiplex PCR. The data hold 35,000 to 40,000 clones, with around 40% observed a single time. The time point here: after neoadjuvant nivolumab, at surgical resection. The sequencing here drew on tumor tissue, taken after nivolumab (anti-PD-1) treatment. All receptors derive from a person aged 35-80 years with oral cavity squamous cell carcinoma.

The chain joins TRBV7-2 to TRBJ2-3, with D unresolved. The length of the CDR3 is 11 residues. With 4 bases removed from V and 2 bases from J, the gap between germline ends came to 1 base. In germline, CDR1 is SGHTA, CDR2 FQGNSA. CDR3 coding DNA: TGTGCCAGCAGCTACACAGATACGCAGTATTTT. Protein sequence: CASSYTDTQYF.

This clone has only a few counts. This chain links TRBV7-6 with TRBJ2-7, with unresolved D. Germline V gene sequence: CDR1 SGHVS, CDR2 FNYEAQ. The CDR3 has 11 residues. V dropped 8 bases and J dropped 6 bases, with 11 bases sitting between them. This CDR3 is CASSIGGEQYF. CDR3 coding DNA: TGTGCCAGCTCCATTGGCGGCGAGCAGTACTTC.

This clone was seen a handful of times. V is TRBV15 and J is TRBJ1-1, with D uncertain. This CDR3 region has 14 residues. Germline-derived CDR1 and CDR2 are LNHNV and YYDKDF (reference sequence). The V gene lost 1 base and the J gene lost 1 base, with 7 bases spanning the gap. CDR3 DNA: TGTGCCACCAGCAGAGGGAGGAGGAACACTGAAGCTTTCTTT. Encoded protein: CATSRGRRNTEAFF.

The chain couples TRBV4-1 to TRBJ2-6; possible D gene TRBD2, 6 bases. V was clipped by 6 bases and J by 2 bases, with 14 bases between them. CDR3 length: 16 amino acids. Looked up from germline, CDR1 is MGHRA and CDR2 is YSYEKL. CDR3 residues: CASSHEEGTGANVLTF. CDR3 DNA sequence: TGCGCCAGCAGTCATGAGGAGGGCACTGGGGCCAACGTCCTGACTTTC.

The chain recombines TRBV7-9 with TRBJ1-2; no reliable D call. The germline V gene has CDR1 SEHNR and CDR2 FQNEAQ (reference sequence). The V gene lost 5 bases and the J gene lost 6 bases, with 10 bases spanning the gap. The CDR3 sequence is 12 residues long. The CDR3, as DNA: TGTGCCAGCAGCCTCCAGTCGGATGGCTACACCTTC. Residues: CASSLQSDGYTF. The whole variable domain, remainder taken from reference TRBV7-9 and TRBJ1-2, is DTGVSQNPRHKITKRGQNVTFRCDPISEHNRLYWYRQTLGQGPEFLTYFQNEAQLEKSRLLSDRFSAERPKGSFSTLEIQRTEQGDSAMYLCASSLQSDGYTFGSGTRLTVV.

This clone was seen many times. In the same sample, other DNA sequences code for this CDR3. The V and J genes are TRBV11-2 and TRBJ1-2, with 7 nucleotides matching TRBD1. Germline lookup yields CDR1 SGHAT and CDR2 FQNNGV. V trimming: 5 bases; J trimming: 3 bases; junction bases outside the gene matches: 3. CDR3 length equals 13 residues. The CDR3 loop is CASSPGQDYGYTF. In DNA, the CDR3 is TGTGCCAGCAGCCCAGGACAGGACTATGGCTACACCTTC. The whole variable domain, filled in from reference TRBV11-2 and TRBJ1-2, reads EAGVAQSPRYKIIEKRQSVAFWCNPISGHATLYWYQQILGQGPKLLIQFQNNGVVDDSQLPKDRFSAERLKGVDSTLKIQPAKLEDSAVYLCASSPGQDYGYTFGSGTRLTVV.

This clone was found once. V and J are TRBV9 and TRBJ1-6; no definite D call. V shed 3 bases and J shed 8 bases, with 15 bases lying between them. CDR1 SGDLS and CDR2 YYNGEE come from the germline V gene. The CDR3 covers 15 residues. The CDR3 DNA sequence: TGTGCCAGCAGCGGCCGTTTCTCATCTTATTCACCCCTCCACTTT. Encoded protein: CASSGRFSSYSPLHF.

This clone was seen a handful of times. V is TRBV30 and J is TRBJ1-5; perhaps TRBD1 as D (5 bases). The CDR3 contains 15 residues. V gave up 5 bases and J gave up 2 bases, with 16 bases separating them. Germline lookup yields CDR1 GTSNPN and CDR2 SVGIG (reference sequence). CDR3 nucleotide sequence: TGTGCCTGGGGAAAAGGGGAATCGCGCAATCAGCCCCAGCATTTT. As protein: CAWGKGESRNQPQHF.

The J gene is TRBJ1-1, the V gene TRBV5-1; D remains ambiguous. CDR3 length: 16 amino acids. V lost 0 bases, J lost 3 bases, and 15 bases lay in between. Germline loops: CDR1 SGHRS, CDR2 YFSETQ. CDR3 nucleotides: TGCGCCAGCAGCTTGGAATCAACGGGAGGGTACACTGAAGCTTTCTTT. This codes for CASSLESTGGYTEAFF.

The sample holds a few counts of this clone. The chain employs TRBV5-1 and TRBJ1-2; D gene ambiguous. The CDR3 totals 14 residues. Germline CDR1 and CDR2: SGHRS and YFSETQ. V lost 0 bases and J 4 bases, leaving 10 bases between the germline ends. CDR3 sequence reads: CASSLGGRTYGYTF. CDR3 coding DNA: TGCGCCAGCAGCTTGGGTGGACGGACCTATGGCTACACCTTC.

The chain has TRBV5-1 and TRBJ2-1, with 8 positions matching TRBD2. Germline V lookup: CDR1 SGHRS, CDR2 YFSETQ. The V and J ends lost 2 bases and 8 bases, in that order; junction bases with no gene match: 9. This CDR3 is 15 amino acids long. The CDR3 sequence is CASSFSGVSLDEQFF. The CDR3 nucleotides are TGCGCCAGCAGCTTTAGCGGGGTCTCCCTCGATGAGCAGTTCTTC.

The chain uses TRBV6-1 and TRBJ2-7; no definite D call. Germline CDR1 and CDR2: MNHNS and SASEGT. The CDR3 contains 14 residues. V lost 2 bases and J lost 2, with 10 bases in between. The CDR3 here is CASSELWRTYEQYF. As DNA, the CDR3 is TGTGCCAGCAGTGAACTCTGGCGGACCTACGAGCAGTACTTC.

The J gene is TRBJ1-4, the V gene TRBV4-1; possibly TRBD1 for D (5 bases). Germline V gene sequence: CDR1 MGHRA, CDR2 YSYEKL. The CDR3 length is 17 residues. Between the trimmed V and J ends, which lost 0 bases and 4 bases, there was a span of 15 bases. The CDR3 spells CASSQDQGVNFNEKLFF. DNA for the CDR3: TGCGCCAGCAGCCAAGATCAGGGAGTAAATTTTAATGAAAAACTGTTTTTT.

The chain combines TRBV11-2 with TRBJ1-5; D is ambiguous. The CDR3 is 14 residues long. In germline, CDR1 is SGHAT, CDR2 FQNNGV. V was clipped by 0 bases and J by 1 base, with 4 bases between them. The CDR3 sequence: CASSLEHSNQPQHF. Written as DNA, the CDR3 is TGTGCCAGCAGCTTAGAGCACAGCAATCAGCCCCAGCATTTT.

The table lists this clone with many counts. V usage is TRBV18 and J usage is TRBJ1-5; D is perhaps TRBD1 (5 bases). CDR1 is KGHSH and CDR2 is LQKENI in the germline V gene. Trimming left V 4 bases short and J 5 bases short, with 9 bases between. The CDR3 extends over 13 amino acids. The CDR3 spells CASSLGGDQPQHF. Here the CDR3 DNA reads TGTGCCAGCTCACTTGGGGGTGATCAGCCCCAGCATTTT.

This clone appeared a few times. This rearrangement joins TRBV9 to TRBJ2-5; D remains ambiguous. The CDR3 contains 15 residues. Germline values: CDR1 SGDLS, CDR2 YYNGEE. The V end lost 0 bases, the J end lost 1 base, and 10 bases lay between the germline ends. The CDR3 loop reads CASSVGGRIQETQYF. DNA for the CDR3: TGTGCCAGCAGCGTAGGAGGACGGATCCAAGAGACCCAGTACTTC.

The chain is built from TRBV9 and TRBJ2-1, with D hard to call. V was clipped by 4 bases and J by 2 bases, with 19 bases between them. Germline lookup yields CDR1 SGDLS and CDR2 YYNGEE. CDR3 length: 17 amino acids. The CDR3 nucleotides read TGTGCCAGCAGCCCCAGGTCCCCCCCGGGCCCCTACAATGAGCAGTTCTTC. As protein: CASSPRSPPGPYNEQFF.